This is a list of T cell receptor beta chains from one sample in a study of blood T cell repertoires in COVID-19. Some clones are missing from TCRdb's copy, which holds only in-frame ones; the method was immunoSEQ multiplex PCR. The repertoire consists of 250,000 to 300,000 clones, with approximately 82% occurring once and the leading ten covering about 5%. Sequencing was carried out using PBMCs or T cells enriched from blood (not recorded which). These TCRs come from a man between 35 and 55 years old who had been exposed to COVID-19. Both conserved end residues are part of each CDR3. Fields, in order: clone size, V gene, J gene, CDR3 protein. Not every row has a clone size; where given, it reads once, few, many or a size class.

size: -; V: TRBV3-1/TRBV3-2; J: TRBJ2-3; CDR3: CASSQGRSADTQYF
size: -; V: TRBV5-1; J: TRBJ1-5; CDR3: CASSPEPGEAPQHF
size: -; V: TRBV30; J: TRBJ2-6; CDR3: CAWMRGANVLTF
size: few; V: TRBV30; J: TRBJ1-1; CDR3: CAWSALSGAFGAFF
size: -; V: TRBV7-9; J: TRBJ1-4; CDR3: CASIEGGNEKLFF
size: -; V: TRBV7-3; J: TRBJ2-5; CDR3: CASSPRGGVGETQYF
size: -; V: TRBV27; J: TRBJ1-1; CDR3: CASSPTWNTEAFF
size: -; V: TRBV18; J: TRBJ1-1; CDR3: CASSRIESPGNTEAFF
size: -; V: TRBV18; J: TRBJ2-5; CDR3: CASSPGFQETQYF
size: -; V: TRBV6-5; J: TRBJ2-1; CDR3: CASSYQLAGNNEQFF
size: -; V: TRBV18; J: TRBJ2-3; CDR3: CASSPPRVGDTQYF
size: -; V: TRBV27; J: TRBJ1-5; CDR3: CASSLYSGNVFQPQHF
size: -; V: TRBV7-8; J: TRBJ2-2; CDR3: CASSASNPGNTGELFF
size: few; V: TRBV4-2; J: TRBJ1-3; CDR3: CASSQDRGPGNTIYF
size: -; V: TRBV14; J: TRBJ1-2; CDR3: CASSPDPVAGGDGYTF
size: -; V: TRBV25-1; J: TRBJ2-7; CDR3: CASSLPGPYEQYF
size: -; V: TRBV7-6; J: TRBJ2-2; CDR3: CASSLEEGWYTGELFF
size: once; V: TRBV5-4; J: TRBJ1-2; CDR3: CASSLPGQGVLSGYTF
size: -; V: TRBV6-5; J: TRBJ2-7; CDR3: CASRRLEAYEQYF
size: once; V: TRBV7-9; J: TRBJ2-5; CDR3: CASSFSWYQETQYF
size: -; V: TRBV7-6; J: TRBJ2-3; CDR3: CASSLTEHTQYF
size: -; V: TRBV4-1; J: TRBJ2-1; CDR3: CASSQGQGTYNEQFF
size: -; V: TRBV30; J: TRBJ1-5; CDR3: CAWSSRGGGQPQHF